The 30 T cell receptor beta chains below were found in one sample sequenced in a study of CD8 T cells in ankylosing spondylitis. General study points: One TCR beta motif, made up of under ten highly homologous variants, appeared characteristic of ankylosing spondylitis blood.

These receptors' targets are unknown. MiXCR, applied by TCRdb to the 5' RACE reads, yields one record per CDR3 protein. The sample has 700,000 to 1,000,000 distinct CDR3 sequences, 12% seen once. The specimen was blood, either unsorted or a sorted T cell fraction (not recorded which). The receptors were gathered from a male donor with ankylosing spondylitis.

Only a few counts were recorded for this clonotype. The CDR3 DNA reads TGTGCCAGCAGCCTAAGGAATACCCTAGAGACCCAGTACTTC. It translates to CASSLRNTLETQYF. The chain couples TRBV7-2 to TRBJ2-5; D not resolved. The CDR3 is 14 amino acids. CDR1 SGHTA and CDR2 FQGNSA come from the germline V gene. The ends were cut back, 5 bases at V and 4 bases at J, with 14 bases in the middle.

This clonotype was seen more than once but under ten times. The J gene is TRBJ1-3, the V gene TRBV12-3 or TRBV12-4; D ambiguous. V dropped 6 bases and J dropped 4 bases, with 10 bases sitting between them. The CDR3 sequence is 13 residues long. In nucleotides, the CDR3 is TGTGCCAGCAGCTTCACAGAAGGAAACACCATATATTTT. It yields the protein CASSFTEGNTIYF.

This clonotype appeared many times. The chain couples TRBV15 to TRBJ2-3; D is perhaps TRBD2 (5 bases). The V end lost 4 bases, the J end lost 3 bases, and 11 bases lay between the germline ends. The CDR3 loop spans 14 amino acids. The germline gives CDR1 LNHNV, CDR2 YYDKDF (reference sequence). The CDR3 region is CATSKGGPTDTQYF. CDR3 bases: TGTGCCACCAGCAAAGGAGGCCCGACAGATACGCAGTATTTT.

This clonotype came up many times. The chain carries TRBV29-1 and TRBJ1-1; unclear D gene. The germline V gene has CDR1 SQVTM and CDR2 ANQGSEA. The CDR3 contains 11 residues. The V end was cut by 2 bases, the J end by 8 bases, with 9 bases between. The CDR3 bases are TGCAGCGTTGAATTTTCAGTCGAAGCTTTCTTT. Translating it yields CSVEFSVEAFF.

V usage is TRBV7-2 and J usage is TRBJ2-1, with 8 positions matching TRBD2. CDR1 and CDR2 (germline): SGHTA, FQGNSA. The CDR3 length is 15 residues. V dropped 3 bases and J dropped 9; count of bases not matched to a gene: 10. The CDR3 DNA is TGTGCCAGCAGCTTTAGGACGGGAGGGCCGGGTGAGCAGTTCTTC. Protein product: CASSFRTGGPGEQFF.

This clonotype has ten or more counts. This chain connects TRBV5-1 to TRBJ2-7, with D unresolved. CDR3 length equals 14 residues. The V end was cut by 0 bases, the J end by 6 bases, with 13 bases between. Germline V gives CDR1 SGHRS, CDR2 YFSETQ. The CDR3 is CASSLGASSAEQYF. The CDR3 DNA reads TGCGCCAGCAGCTTGGGGGCTTCTTCCGCCGAGCAGTACTTC.

This clonotype has a single count. The chain carries TRBV2 and TRBJ1-1; the D is unclear. Trimming left V 6 bases short and J 1 base short, with 9 bases between. Germline CDR1 is SNHLY and CDR2 is FYNNEI. The CDR3 loop spans 13 amino acids. CDR3 nucleotides: TGTGCCAGCAGACTGAACCGGAACACTGAAGCTTTCTTT. As protein: CASRLNRNTEAFF.

The rearrangement uses TRBV29-1 and TRBJ2-1, with TRBD2 identical over 12 bases. This CDR3 is 14 amino acids long. Germline V gene lookup returns CDR1 SQVTM and CDR2 ANQGSEA. The V gene end was trimmed by 6 bases and the J gene end by 2 bases; junction bases not matched to a gene: 2. As DNA, the CDR3 is TGCAGCGTAAGACTAGCGGGAGCCTACAATGAGCAGTTCTTC. This codes for CSVRLAGAYNEQFF.

This clonotype occurred many times. This chain uses TRBV6-1 with TRBJ1-5, with D perhaps matching TRBD1 (5 bases). Germline lookup yields CDR1 MNHNS and CDR2 SASEGT. V was pared by 3 bases and J by 4 bases, with 7 bases between. CDR3 size: 13 residues. This CDR3 is CASSEQGNQPQHF. The CDR3 nucleotides are TGTGCCAGCAGTGAGCAGGGAAATCAGCCCCAGCATTTT.

The chain couples TRBV6-1 to TRBJ2-7; 8 nucleotides match TRBD2. Germline loops: CDR1 MNHNS, CDR2 SASEGT. After removal of 1 base from V and 0 bases from J, the junction contained 8 bases not matched to a gene. The CDR3 length is 17 residues. CDR3 in DNA: TGTGCCAGCAGTGAAGATCGGCTAGCGGGTTACTCCTACGAGCAGTACTTC. The encoded protein is CASSEDRLAGYSYEQYF.

This clonotype appeared a few times. The chain is built from TRBV20-1 and TRBJ1-1; D is unresolved. Germline-derived CDR1 and CDR2 are DFQATT and SNEGSKA (reference sequence). The CDR3 has 15 residues. The V and J ends lost 2 bases and 11 bases respectively, with 24 bases between them. CDR3 amino acids: CSARQLTRTLLSAFF. The CDR3 coding sequence is TGCAGTGCTAGACAACTGACGAGAACACTATTGAGCGCTTTCTTT.

In its sample, this clonotype was seen many times. V is TRBV20-1 and J is TRBJ1-6; 7 positions agree with TRBD1. CDR1 and CDR2 from the germline V gene are DFQATT and SNEGSKA (reference sequence). J gave up 7 bases and V 5 bases, and 2 bases lay outside the gene matches. CDR3 size: 12 residues. The CDR3 nucleotides read TGCAGTGCTGAGACAGGGAATTCACCCCTCCACTTT. As protein: CSAETGNSPLHF.

On this clonotype: The junction and the germline gene differ at one end; a read error may be behind it. The V call is TRBV9, the J call TRBJ2-7, with D hard to call. Germline V gene lookup returns CDR1 SGDLS and CDR2 YYNGEE. CDR3 size: 14 residues. CDR3 loop: CGSSVDYSPYEQYF. DNA of the CDR3: TGTGGCAGCAGCGTAGATTACAGCCCCTACGAGCAGTACTTC. Based on the CDR3 plus reference TRBV9 and TRBJ2-7, the full variable domain is DSGVTQTPKHLITATGQRVTLRCSPRSGDLSVYWYQQSLDQGLQFLIQYYNGEERAKGNILERFSAQQFPDLHSELNLSSLELGDSALYFCGSSVDYSPYEQYFGPGTRLTVT.

This chain links TRBV5-1 with TRBJ2-7, with TRBD2 identical over 12 bases. The CDR3 loop spans 15 amino acids. Germline V lookup: CDR1 SGHRS, CDR2 YFSETQ. J was trimmed by 7 bases and V by 2 bases; bases with no gene match: 7. The CDR3 DNA reads as TGCGCCAGCAGCTTACTGACTAGCGGGAGAGGGGAGCAGTACTTC. This encodes CASSLLTSGRGEQYF.

This rearrangement joins TRBV11-1 to TRBJ2-1, with 14 bases lining up with TRBD2. After removal of 5 bases from V and 2 bases from J, the junction contained 8 bases not matched to a gene. Germline loops: CDR1 SGHAT, CDR2 FQDESV (reference sequence). The CDR3 is made up of 18 amino acids. The CDR3 reads CASSLGLAGGTTYNEQFF. The CDR3 DNA reads TGTGCCAGCAGCCTCGGACTAGCGGGAGGAACAACCTACAATGAGCAGTTCTTC.

A few counts support this clonotype. V gene TRBV29-1 combines with J gene TRBJ2-2; 8 bases are shared with TRBD1. The germline V gene encodes CDR1 SQVTM and CDR2 ANQGSEA. This CDR3 has 14 residues. J gave up 6 bases and V 7 bases, and 10 bases lay outside the gene matches. The chain's CDR3 is CSALGQAGAGELFF. CDR3 in DNA: TGCAGCGCCCTGGGACAGGCCGGGGCCGGGGAGCTGTTTTTT.

This clonotype was detected ten times or more. The gene calls are TRBV7-2 and TRBJ2-5; no reliable D call. Germline V CDR1 and CDR2: SGHTA, FQGNSA. V lost 1 base to trimming and J lost 4 bases, with 7 bases between them. This CDR3 has 13 amino acids. The CDR3 region has the DNA TGTGCCAGCAGCTTAGGGCCCCGAGAGACCCAGTACTTC. Its protein is CASSLGPRETQYF.

The gene calls are TRBV20-1 and TRBJ2-4; 10 nucleotides match TRBD2. V shed 0 bases, J shed 7 bases, and the junction held 9 bases outside the gene matches. CDR3 length: 16 amino acids. Germline V CDR1 and CDR2: DFQATT, SNEGSKA (reference sequence). CDR3: CSARDASGGPGNIQYF. CDR3 nucleotides: TGCAGTGCTAGAGATGCTAGCGGGGGCCCGGGGAACATTCAGTACTTC.

This clonotype was counted a single time. This chain links TRBV28 with TRBJ1-2; D gene uncertain. Trimming pared 2 bases from V and 2 bases from J, leaving 6 bases between. The CDR3 runs to 13 residues. Germline-derived CDR1 and CDR2 are MDHEN and SYDVKM. This CDR3 is CASSLHRNYGYTF. The CDR3 bases are TGTGCCAGCAGTTTACACCGGAACTATGGCTACACCTTC.

The chain links TRBV20-1 to TRBJ2-1; 8 nucleotides match TRBD2. The V gene's germline CDR1 is DFQATT and CDR2 SNEGSKA (reference sequence). The CDR3 consists of 14 residues. J was trimmed by 6 bases and V by 3 bases; bases with no gene match: 7. Written as DNA, the CDR3 is TGCAGTGCTAGCCGGACTAGCAGGGGCAATGAGCAGTTCTTC. Its protein is CSASRTSRGNEQFF.

V gene TRBV29-1 combines with J gene TRBJ1-2, with a possible D match to TRBD1 (5 bases). Germline loops: CDR1 SQVTM, CDR2 ANQGSEA. This CDR3 region has 12 residues. V lost 8 bases, J lost 3 bases, and 13 bases lay in between. The CDR3 region is CSPLDTDYGYTF. The CDR3 bases are TGCAGCCCTTTGGACACTGACTATGGCTACACCTTC.

The chain is built from TRBV6-1 and TRBJ1-2; no clear D. The germline CDR1 and CDR2 sequences are MNHNS and SASEGT. Trimming took off 0 bases at V and 14 bases at J, with 16 bases between the two ends. This CDR3 comprises 13 residues. DNA for the CDR3: TGTGCCAGCAGTGAAGCGACAAATGATCCGGAAACCTTC. The encoded protein is CASSEATNDPETF.

V is TRBV7-9 and J is TRBJ1-2, with 7 nucleotides matching TRBD1. CDR3 size: 16 residues. V lost 3 bases to trimming and J lost 2 bases; unmatched junction nucleotides: 9. Germline V gene lookup returns CDR1 SEHNR and CDR2 FQNEAQ (reference sequence). CDR3 loop: CASSLGRWDRNYGYTF. For the CDR3, the DNA is TGTGCCAGCAGCTTGGGTCGTTGGGACAGAAACTATGGCTACACCTTC.

This clonotype has only a few counts. The gene calls are TRBV20-1 and TRBJ2-7; D call uncertain. The germline gives CDR1 DFQATT, CDR2 SNEGSKA (reference sequence). V lost 0 bases and J lost 7, with 13 bases in between. The CDR3 covers 13 residues. This chain's CDR3 is CSARDVHPVEQYF. CDR3 DNA sequence: TGCAGTGCTAGAGATGTACACCCGGTAGAGCAGTACTTC.

This clonotype was counted a few times. The chain recombines TRBV4-1 with TRBJ2-3, with D unclear. Per germline, CDR1 MGHRA and CDR2 YSYEKL. Trimming cost V 4 bases and J 1 base, with 12 bases left between them. This CDR3 has 15 residues. DNA of the CDR3: TGCGCCAGCAGCCCAGTCACTGGCGGCACAGATACGCAGTATTTT. Translation: CASSPVTGGTDTQYF.

The V and J genes are TRBV7-2 and TRBJ2-7, with 8 bases matching TRBD1. Germline trimming cut 5 bases from V and 4 bases from J; bases unmatched to any gene: 10. The CDR3 has 15 amino acids. Looked up from germline, CDR1 is SGHTA and CDR2 is FQGNSA. The CDR3 DNA sequence: TGTGCCAGCAGCCGAACCACAGGGGGTATATACGAGCAGTACTTC. This codes for CASSRTTGGIYEQYF.

This clonotype was recorded at least ten times. V usage is TRBV10-3 and J usage is TRBJ2-7; D gene unclear. V shed 5 bases and J shed 2 bases, with 13 bases lying between them. CDR1 is ENHRY and CDR2 is SYGVKD in the germline V gene. This CDR3 spans 14 amino acids. Written as DNA, the CDR3 is TGTGCCATCAGTCCCCAGTACATCACCTACGAGCAGTACTTC. Translated: CAISPQYITYEQYF.

This clonotype occurred a few times. V and J are TRBV5-1 and TRBJ1-2; perhaps TRBD1 as D (5 bases). The V gene lost 0 bases and the J gene lost 4 bases, with 10 bases spanning the gap. The CDR3 is 14 residues long. The germline V gene encodes CDR1 SGHRS and CDR2 YFSETQ. This chain's CDR3 is CASSLGSGTYGYTF. The CDR3, as DNA: TGCGCCAGCAGCTTGGGATCCGGGACCTATGGCTACACCTTC.

The table lists this clonotype with a few counts. The rearrangement uses TRBV5-1 and TRBJ2-5; 7 nucleotides match TRBD2. Germline CDR1 SGHRS, CDR2 YFSETQ. The J segment lost 4 bases and the V segment lost 1 base, leaving 4 bases of the junction unmatched. This CDR3 has 14 residues. The DNA of the CDR3 is TGCGCCAGCAGCTTGTTAAGCGGGATAGAGACCCAGTACTTC. The encoded protein is CASSLLSGIETQYF.

At least ten counts were recorded for this clonotype. V is TRBV6-2 or TRBV6-3 and J is TRBJ2-7; D gene unclear. The germline gives CDR1 MNHEY, CDR2 SVGEGT. The germline V and J ends were trimmed by 6 bases and 3 bases, with 9 bases remaining between them. The CDR3 contains 12 residues. The CDR3 DNA follows: TGTGCCAGCAGGGACGAGTACTACGAGCAGTACTTC. This translates into CASRDEYYEQYF.